This T cell receptor (beta chain) was obtained from a study of shared clonotypes between healthy human individuals. General study findings and limits: Naive CD4 clonotypes overlapped across a handful of donors at around 4.7%. At large depth, rarefaction still showed sorted-subset sequencing to be incomplete.

Naive-designated CD8 cells lacked CD45RO, were positively enriched for CCR7, and omitted terminally differentiated effector memory CD45RA+ cells. As for this clone: Antigen unknown.

The protocol was immunoSEQ multiplex PCR, while the TCRdb copy is restricted to in-frame clones and leaves out a portion. The table shows about 2.1 million clones, with roughly 91% occurring only once. V lost 4 bases and J 14 bases, leaving 15 bases between the germline ends. Germline CDR1 and CDR2: MDHEN and SYDVKM. CDR3 length: 13 residues. The source is a man between 18 and 29 years old in good health. Some clones in this sample may be carry-over from other donors' samples. Sequenced sample: naive CD8+ T cells from PBMCs. The chain employs TRBV28 and TRBJ1-6; unclear D gene. The chain's CDR3 is CASSSLMTLTLHF. The CDR3 DNA reads as TGTGCCAGCAGTTCTCTAATGACACTGACCCTCCACTTT.